The source of this T cell receptor beta chain is a study of blood T cell repertoires in COVID-19. Authors' processing steps: Reference gene primer amplification in the assay estimated nucleated cell counts. Repertoires were generated with immunoSEQ multiplex PCR, while TCRdb's copy carries only in-frame clones and drops some. That table supplies the V and J calls and clone size; D and trimming were determined from the DNA. This sample yields around 390,000 clones, of which approximately 90% are seen a single time; roughly 9.4% belongs to the top ten. The sequencing sample was made of PBMCs or T cells enriched from blood (not recorded which). This sequence was found in a woman aged 45-59 years who had recovered from COVID-19.

CDR3 DNA sequence: TGCGCCAGCAGCCCCATGGGGGGGAACACTGAAGCTTTCTTT. Encoded protein: CASSPMGGNTEAFF. The gene calls are TRBV5-1 and TRBJ1-1; TRBD1 might be the D (5 bases). The CDR3 has 14 residues. V was clipped by 4 bases and J by 1 base, with 11 bases between them. Germline V CDR1 and CDR2: SGHRS, YFSETQ.